This entry lists 24 T cell receptor beta chains sequenced from one sample in a study of T cell repertoires in cytomegalovirus infection. TCRdb re-called the reads with MiXCR, one entry per CDR3 protein. The data contain about 250,000 distinct CDR3 sequences, roughly an eighth of them singletons. The sequenced material came from PBMCs. These receptors were collected from a human donor in good health (CMV status not recorded). Some clones in this sample may be carry-over from other donors' samples.

This clonotype was seen many times. CDR3 in amino acids: CASSSGTPFGANVLTF. The CDR3 DNA follows: TGTGCCAGCAGCTCCGGGACGCCGTTTGGGGCCAACGTCCTGACTTTC. The gene calls are TRBV7-2 and TRBJ2-6; D possibly matches TRBD1 or TRBD2 (5 bases each). This CDR3 comprises 16 residues. V was trimmed by 4 bases and J by 3 bases, leaving 13 bases between them. Germline assignment: CDR1 SGHTA and CDR2 FQGNSA.

This clonotype was observed a handful of times. For the CDR3, the DNA is TGCAGCGTTGGGACTAGCGGGGGCGTTGGAAACGAGCAGTACTTC. It is translated as CSVGTSGGVGNEQYF. The V gene is TRBV29-1, the J gene TRBJ2-7; 13 bases line up with TRBD2. Germline V gene data show CDR1 as SQVTM and CDR2 as ANQGSEA. There are 15 residues in the CDR3. Losses at the gene ends were 4 bases for V and 5 bases for J; bases not matched to a gene: 8.

On this clonotype: Just one base apart from a much larger clone, this may be a read error. This chain links TRBV6-6 with TRBJ2-7; no reliable D call. Germline V lookup: CDR1 MNHNY, CDR2 SVGAGI (reference sequence). This CDR3 has 13 residues. The CDR3 DNA follows: TGTGCCGGCAGTATAGCAGCCGAGTACGAGCAGTACTTC. Translation gives CAGSIAAEYEQYF.

V and J are TRBV29-1 and TRBJ2-4, with TRBD2 matching over 7 bases. This CDR3 is 12 amino acids long. Germline V gene lookup returns CDR1 SQVTM and CDR2 ANQGSEA. Germline trimming cut 4 bases from V and 6 bases from J; bases unmatched to any gene: 3. The CDR3 sequence: CSVVWGGNIQYF. CDR3 DNA: TGCAGCGTTGTTTGGGGGGGAAACATTCAGTACTTC.

This clonotype has at least ten counts. The genes are TRBV27 and TRBJ2-7, with D possibly matching TRBD2 (6 bases). Germline-derived CDR1 and CDR2 are MNHEY and SMNVEV (reference sequence). The CDR3 sequence is 12 residues long. The V end was cut by 6 bases, the J end by 9 bases, with 15 bases between. The CDR3 region is CASSRPGRRQYF. The DNA of the CDR3 is TGTGCCAGCAGCCGCCCAGGGAGGAGGCAGTACTTC.

The V gene is TRBV7-6, the J gene TRBJ2-1, with 10 positions matching TRBD1. Germline values: CDR1 SGHVS, CDR2 FNYEAQ. J lost 15 bases, V lost 5 bases, and 10 bases had no gene match. CDR3 length: 13 amino acids. The CDR3 protein is CASSPGTGVRRFF. In DNA, the CDR3 is TGTGCCAGCAGCCCAGGGACAGGGGTTCGTCGGTTCTTC.

This clonotype appeared many times. The CDR3 DNA follows: TGTGCCAGCAGCTTAGATCGCAGGGCTAACTATGGCTACACCTTC. It is translated as CASSLDRRANYGYTF. J is TRBJ1-2 and V is TRBV7-2; possible D gene TRBD1, 5 bases. The V gene lost 1 base and the J gene lost 0 bases, with 9 bases spanning the gap. Germline loops: CDR1 SGHTA, CDR2 FQGNSA. The CDR3 runs to 15 residues.

Ten or more counts support this clonotype. The V gene is TRBV6-2 or TRBV6-3, the J gene TRBJ2-5, with TRBD1 identical over 8 bases. Germline CDR1 is MNHEY and CDR2 is SVGEGT. Unmatched junction bases numbered 10, after V lost 6 bases and J lost 4 bases. CDR3 length: 15 residues. The CDR3 sequence is CASSSPQGAGETQYF. The CDR3 bases are TGTGCCAGCAGCTCTCCCCAGGGGGCTGGAGAGACCCAGTACTTC.

At least ten counts were recorded for this clonotype. The gene calls are TRBV7-8 and TRBJ1-2; D not resolved. CDR1 and CDR2 (germline): SGHVS, FQNEAQ. The CDR3 totals 13 residues. V gave up 1 base and J gave up 6 bases, with 9 bases separating them. The CDR3 DNA reads as TGTGCCAGCAGCTTAGGGGGAGTGAATGGCTACACCTTC. This codes for CASSLGGVNGYTF.

This clonotype was seen a handful of times. The rearrangement joins TRBV14 to TRBJ2-3; no firm D call. The CDR3 extends over 13 amino acids. Germline assignment: CDR1 SGHDN and CDR2 FVKESK. Trimming removed 0 bases at V and 8 bases at J, with 9 bases between. CDR3 sequence: CASSQELVGTQYF. Written as DNA, the CDR3 is TGTGCCAGCAGCCAAGAATTAGTGGGTACGCAGTATTTT.

The chain combines TRBV30 with TRBJ1-5; TRBD1 agrees at 9 bases. The germline V gene encodes CDR1 GTSNPN and CDR2 SVGIG (reference sequence). The J segment lost 5 bases and the V segment lost 1 base, leaving 6 bases of the junction unmatched. The CDR3 is 15 amino acids. The CDR3 nucleotides read TGTGCCTGGAGTGGAGGGACAGGGAGCCATCAGCCCCAGCATTTT. Translation gives CAWSGGTGSHQPQHF.

The V gene is TRBV19, the J gene TRBJ2-5, with no clear D. The CDR3 has 14 amino acids. CDR1 and CDR2 (germline): LNHDA, SQIVND (reference sequence). Trimming shortened V by 2 bases and J by 0 bases, and 7 bases separated the two germline ends. The chain's CDR3 is CASSIIGYQETQYF. The CDR3 nucleotides read TGTGCCAGTAGTATAATTGGGTACCAAGAGACCCAGTACTTC.

In this sample, this clonotype turned up a few times. The chain uses TRBV20-1 and TRBJ2-5; 8 bases are shared with TRBD1. The CDR3 consists of 15 residues. V was clipped by 7 bases and J by 5 bases; unmatched bases: 15. Germline CDR1 is DFQATT and CDR2 is SNEGSKA (reference sequence). CDR3 DNA: TGCAGTGGGTTGATGGCAGGGGGCTTTGTTGAGACCCAGTACTTC. This translates into CSGLMAGGFVETQYF.

In its sample, this clonotype was seen many times. The chain has TRBV20-1 and TRBJ2-7; TRBD2 aligns across 12 bases. CDR1 is DFQATT and CDR2 is SNEGSKA in the germline V gene (reference sequence). This CDR3 contains 14 residues. V shed 4 bases, J shed 2 bases, and the junction held 3 bases outside the gene matches. The CDR3 loop is CSAISSGGAYEQYF. Written as DNA, the CDR3 is TGCAGTGCTATCTCTAGCGGGGGGGCCTACGAGCAGTACTTC.

This clonotype was seen at least ten times. The chain employs TRBV7-9 and TRBJ1-1; D ambiguous. In germline, CDR1 is SEHNR, CDR2 FQNEAQ (reference sequence). This CDR3 has 11 amino acids. V was pared by 6 bases and J by 7 bases, with 9 bases between. The CDR3 protein is CASRPKIEAFF. CDR3 in DNA: TGTGCCAGCAGGCCTAAGATTGAAGCTTTCTTT.

There are many counts of this clonotype. V usage is TRBV7-2 and J usage is TRBJ2-7, with no clear D. CDR3 length: 11 amino acids. In germline, CDR1 is SGHTA, CDR2 FQGNSA. V lost 4 bases and J 4 bases, leaving 5 bases between the germline ends. CDR3 nucleotides: TGTGCCAGCAGCTACCTTTACGAGCAGTACTTC. This gives the protein CASSYLYEQYF.

There are many counts of this clonotype. V is TRBV7-2 and J is TRBJ2-3; no firm D call. The CDR3 consists of 16 residues. Germline V gene lookup returns CDR1 SGHTA and CDR2 FQGNSA. Trimming took 3 bases from V and 4 from J, leaving 17 bases between them. The DNA of the CDR3 is TGTGCCAGCAGCTTCTCTGCACAATCTTCCCCAGATACGCAGTATTTT. Translation: CASSFSAQSSPDTQYF.

The DNA of the CDR3 is TGTGCCAGCTCAACTCGACAGTCGGTCAAATCAAACACCGGGGAGCTGTTTTTT. Protein product: CASSTRQSVKSNTGELFF. The V gene is TRBV18, the J gene TRBJ2-2; D may be TRBD1 (5 bases). CDR1 is KGHSH and CDR2 is LQKENI in the germline V gene. The CDR3 is made up of 18 amino acids. The V end lost 5 bases, the J end lost 2 bases, and 21 bases lay between the germline ends.

This clonotype was observed many times. The genes are TRBV7-2 and TRBJ2-7; 8 nucleotides line up with TRBD1. CDR3 length: 13 residues. The V gene's germline CDR1 is SGHTA and CDR2 FQGNSA. Trimming removed 4 bases from V and 4 bases from J; junction bases left unmatched: 3. The CDR3 reads CASSSTGAYEQYF. CDR3 coding DNA: TGTGCCAGCAGCTCGACAGGGGCTTACGAGCAGTACTTC.

This clonotype was picked up many times. The rearrangement joins TRBV6-2 or TRBV6-3 to TRBJ2-2; 9 bases fit TRBD1. The germline V gene encodes CDR1 MNHEY and CDR2 SVGEGT. The CDR3 sequence is 16 residues long. Losses at the gene ends were 2 bases for V and 0 bases for J; bases not matched to a gene: 1. CDR3 sequence: CASSYGTGSNTGELFF. CDR3 DNA: TGTGCCAGCAGTTACGGGACAGGGTCGAACACCGGGGAGCTGTTTTTT.

There are many counts of this clonotype. The genes are TRBV28 and TRBJ2-2; the D gene is possibly TRBD2 (6 bases). Trimming shortened V by 4 bases and J by 1 base, and 10 bases separated the two germline ends. The V gene's germline CDR1 is MDHEN and CDR2 SYDVKM. This CDR3 has 15 residues. CDR3 region: CASSSPTRNTGELFF. The DNA of the CDR3 is TGTGCCAGCAGTTCCCCGACTAGGAACACCGGGGAGCTGTTTTTT.

This clonotype was seen more than once but under ten times. The CDR3 here is CASSYLQGAREQFF. Here the CDR3 DNA reads TGTGCCAGCAGCTACCTACAGGGGGCGCGTGAGCAGTTCTTC. The chain links TRBV7-9 to TRBJ2-1; 9 nucleotides agree with TRBD1. CDR3 length: 14 residues. Germline CDR1 SEHNR, CDR2 FQNEAQ (reference sequence). V shed 4 bases, J shed 9 bases, and the junction held 7 bases outside the gene matches.

V is TRBV6-2 or TRBV6-3 and J is TRBJ1-1; D is unresolved. The length of the CDR3 is 14 residues. Germline CDR1 is MNHEY and CDR2 is SVGEGT. The V and J ends lost 3 bases and 4 bases respectively, with 12 bases between them. The DNA for the CDR3 is TGTGCCAGCAGTTATGCGACGATCGTCACTGAAGCTTTCTTT. It translates to CASSYATIVTEAFF.

Details on this clonotype: A single base separates this from a much larger clone, so it may be a read error. The chain is built from TRBV7-3 and TRBJ1-1, with D possibly matching TRBD1 (5 bases). Trimming removed 5 bases at V and 6 bases at J, with 13 bases between. Germline-derived CDR1 and CDR2 are SGHTA and FQGTGA. There are 13 residues in the CDR3. The CDR3 coding sequence is TGTGCCAGCAGCGGTCGGATAGGGGCTGAAGCTTTCTTT. Translation gives CASSGRIGAEAFF.